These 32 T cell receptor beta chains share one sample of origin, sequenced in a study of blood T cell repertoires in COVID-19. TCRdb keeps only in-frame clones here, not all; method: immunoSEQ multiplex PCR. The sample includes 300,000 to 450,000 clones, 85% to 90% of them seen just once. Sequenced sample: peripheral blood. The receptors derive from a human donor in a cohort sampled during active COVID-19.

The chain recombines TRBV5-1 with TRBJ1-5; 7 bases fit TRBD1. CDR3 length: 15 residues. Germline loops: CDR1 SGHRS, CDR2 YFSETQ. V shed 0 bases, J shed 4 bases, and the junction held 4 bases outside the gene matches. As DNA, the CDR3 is TGCGCCAGCAGCTTGGCCGCAGGGGGGAATCAGCCCCAGCATTTT. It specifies CASSLAAGGNQPQHF.

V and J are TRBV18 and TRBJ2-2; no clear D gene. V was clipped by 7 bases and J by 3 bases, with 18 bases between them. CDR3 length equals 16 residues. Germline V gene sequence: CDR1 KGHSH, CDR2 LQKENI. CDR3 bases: TGTGCCAGCTTAACGAGTGTCGGGTCGGACACCGGGGAGCTGTTTTTT. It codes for CASLTSVGSDTGELFF.

CDR3 nucleotide sequence: TGTGGGTCGGGGGGCCGGAACACTGAAGCTTTCTTT. Its translation is CGSGGRNTEAFF. This sequence joins TRBV28 and TRBJ1-1; a possible D gene is TRBD1 (6 bases). CDR3 length equals 12 residues. CDR1 is MDHEN, CDR2 SYDVKM, per germline.

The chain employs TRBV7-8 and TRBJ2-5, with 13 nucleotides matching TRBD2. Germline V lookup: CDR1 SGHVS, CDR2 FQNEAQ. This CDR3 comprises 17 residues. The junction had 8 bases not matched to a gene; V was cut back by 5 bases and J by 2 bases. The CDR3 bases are TGTGCCAGCAGCATAGAGTGGACTAGCGGGAGACAAGAGACCCAGTACTTC. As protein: CASSIEWTSGRQETQYF.

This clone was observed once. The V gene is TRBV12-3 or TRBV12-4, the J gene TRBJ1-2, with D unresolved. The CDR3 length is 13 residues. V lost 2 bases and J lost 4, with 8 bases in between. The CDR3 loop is CASSLKVAYGYTF. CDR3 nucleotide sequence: TGTGCCAGCAGTTTAAAGGTAGCCTATGGCTACACCTTC.

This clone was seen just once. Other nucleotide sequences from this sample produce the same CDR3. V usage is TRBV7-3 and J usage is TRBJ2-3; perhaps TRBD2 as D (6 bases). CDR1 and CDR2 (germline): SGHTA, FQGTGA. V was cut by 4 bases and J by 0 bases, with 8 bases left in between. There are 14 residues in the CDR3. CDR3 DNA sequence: TGTGCCAGCAGCTCCAGCGGGAGCACAGATACGCAGTATTTT. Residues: CASSSSGSTDTQYF. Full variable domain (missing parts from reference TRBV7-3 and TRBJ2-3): GAGVSQTPSNKVTEKGKYVELRCDPISGHTALYWYRQSLGQGPEFLIYFQGTGAADDSGLPNDRFFAVRPEGSVSTLKIQRTERGDSAVYLCASSSSGSTDTQYFGPGTRLTVL.

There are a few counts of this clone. CDR3 region: CASSLYIGGTYFSAGELFF. Written as DNA, the CDR3 is TGCGCCAGCAGCTTGTATATCGGGGGGACATATTTTTCGGCCGGGGAGCTGTTTTTT. The V and J genes are TRBV5-1 and TRBJ2-2, with D possibly matching TRBD2 (7 bases). Per the germline V gene, CDR1 is SGHRS and CDR2 is YFSETQ. The CDR3 totals 19 residues. V lost 1 base to trimming and J lost 6 bases, with 25 bases between them. The full variable domain, completed using reference TRBV5-1 and TRBJ2-2, is KAGVTQTPRYLIKTRGQQVTLSCSPISGHRSVSWYQQTPGQGLQFLFEYFSETQRNKGNFPGRFSGRQFSNSRSEMNVSTLELGDSALYLCASSLYIGGTYFSAGELFFGEGSRLTVL.

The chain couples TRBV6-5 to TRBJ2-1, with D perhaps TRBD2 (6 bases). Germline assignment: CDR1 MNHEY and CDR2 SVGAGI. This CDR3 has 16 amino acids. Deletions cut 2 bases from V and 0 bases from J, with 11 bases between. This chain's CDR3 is CASSYGGSSSYNEQFF. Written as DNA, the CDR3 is TGTGCCAGCAGTTACGGGGGGTCAAGCTCCTACAATGAGCAGTTCTTC.

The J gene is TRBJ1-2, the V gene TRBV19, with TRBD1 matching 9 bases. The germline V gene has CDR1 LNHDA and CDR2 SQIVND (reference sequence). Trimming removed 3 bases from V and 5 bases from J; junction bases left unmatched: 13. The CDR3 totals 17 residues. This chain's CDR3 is CASSIPATGGAGYGYTF. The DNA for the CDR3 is TGTGCCAGTAGTATTCCCGCCACAGGGGGCGCGGGTTATGGCTACACCTTC.

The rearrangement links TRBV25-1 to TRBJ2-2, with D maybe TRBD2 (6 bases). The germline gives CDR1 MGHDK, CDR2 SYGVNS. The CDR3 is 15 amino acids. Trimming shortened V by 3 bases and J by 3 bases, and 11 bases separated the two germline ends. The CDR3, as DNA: TGTGCCAGCAGTGACGGGGGAGCGGACACCGGGGAGCTGTTTTTT. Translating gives CASSDGGADTGELFF.

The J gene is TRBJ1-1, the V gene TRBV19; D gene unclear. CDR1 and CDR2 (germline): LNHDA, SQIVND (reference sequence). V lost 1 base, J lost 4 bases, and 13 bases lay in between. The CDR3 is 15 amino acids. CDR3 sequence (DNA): TGTGCCAGTAGTATAGCCCTTATAGTTAGCACTGAAGCTTTCTTT. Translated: CASSIALIVSTEAFF.

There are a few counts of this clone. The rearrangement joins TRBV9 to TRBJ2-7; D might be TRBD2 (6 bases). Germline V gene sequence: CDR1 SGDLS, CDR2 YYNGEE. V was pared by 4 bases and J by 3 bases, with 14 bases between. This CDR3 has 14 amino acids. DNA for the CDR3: TGTGCCAGCAGCTTAGGAGGGTTGGACTACGAGCAGTACTTC. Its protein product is CASSLGGLDYEQYF.

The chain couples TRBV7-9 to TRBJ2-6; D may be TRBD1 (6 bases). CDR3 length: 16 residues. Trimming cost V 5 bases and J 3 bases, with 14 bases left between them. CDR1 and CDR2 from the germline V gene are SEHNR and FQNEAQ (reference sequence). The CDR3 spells CASSEAVRGGANVLTF. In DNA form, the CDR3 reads TGTGCCAGCAGCGAAGCGGTCAGGGGTGGGGCCAACGTCCTGACTTTC.

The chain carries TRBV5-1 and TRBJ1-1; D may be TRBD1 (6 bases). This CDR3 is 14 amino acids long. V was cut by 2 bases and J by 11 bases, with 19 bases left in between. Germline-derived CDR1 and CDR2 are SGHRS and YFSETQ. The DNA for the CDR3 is TGCGCCAGCAGCTTACGGGACACCCTTAGTGAGGCTTTCTTT. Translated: CASSLRDTLSEAFF.

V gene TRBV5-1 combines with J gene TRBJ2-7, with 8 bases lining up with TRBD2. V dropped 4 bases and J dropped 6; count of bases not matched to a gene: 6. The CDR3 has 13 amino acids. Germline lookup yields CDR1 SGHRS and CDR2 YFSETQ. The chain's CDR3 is CASSPGTSPEQYF. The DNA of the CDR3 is TGCGCCAGCAGCCCCGGGACTAGTCCCGAGCAGTACTTC.

The CDR3 region has the DNA TGTTGCGGGTTAAGATCAGATACGCAGTATTTT. Translated: CCGLRSDTQYF. This rearrangement joins TRBV27 to TRBJ2-3; TRBD2 might be the D (5 bases). Germline-derived CDR1 and CDR2 are MNHEY and SMNVEV (reference sequence). The CDR3 is 11 amino acids.

The CDR3 sequence: CASSLGYRAIDNEQFF. The CDR3 DNA reads TGTGCCAGCAGCTTAGGGTACAGGGCGATCGACAATGAGCAGTTCTTC. V is TRBV11-3 and J is TRBJ2-1, with D maybe TRBD1 (6 bases). The germline V gene encodes CDR1 SGHNT and CDR2 YENEEA. V shed 1 base and J shed 5 bases, with 15 bases lying between them. The CDR3 is 16 amino acids.

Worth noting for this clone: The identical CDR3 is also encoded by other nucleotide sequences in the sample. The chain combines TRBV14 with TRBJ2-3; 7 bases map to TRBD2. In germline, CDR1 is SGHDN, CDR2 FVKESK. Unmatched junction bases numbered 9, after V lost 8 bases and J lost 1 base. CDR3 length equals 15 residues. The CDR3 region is CASRRSGGRTDTQYF. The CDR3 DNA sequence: TGTGCCAGCCGCCGTTCGGGGGGTCGCACAGATACGCAGTATTTT.

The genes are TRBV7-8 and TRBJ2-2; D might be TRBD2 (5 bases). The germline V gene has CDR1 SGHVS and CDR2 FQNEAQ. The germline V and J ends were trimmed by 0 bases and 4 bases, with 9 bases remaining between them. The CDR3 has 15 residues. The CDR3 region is CASSLASGFTGELFF. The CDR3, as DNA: TGTGCCAGCAGCTTAGCTTCGGGGTTCACCGGGGAGCTGTTTTTT. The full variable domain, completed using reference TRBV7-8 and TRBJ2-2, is GAGVSQSPRYKVAKRGQDVALRCDPISGHVSLFWYQQALGQGPEFLTYFQNEAQLDKSGLPSDRFFAERPEGSVSTLKIQRTQQEDSAVYLCASSLASGFTGELFFGEGSRLTVL.

CDR3 in DNA: TGCGCCAGCAGCTTAGACTCTACCACAGATACGCAGTATTTT. Residues: CASSLDSTTDTQYF. The rearrangement uses TRBV5-1 and TRBJ2-3; no reliable D call. With 2 bases removed from V and 2 bases from J, the gap between germline ends came to 9 bases. This CDR3 contains 14 residues. Germline lookup yields CDR1 SGHRS and CDR2 YFSETQ.

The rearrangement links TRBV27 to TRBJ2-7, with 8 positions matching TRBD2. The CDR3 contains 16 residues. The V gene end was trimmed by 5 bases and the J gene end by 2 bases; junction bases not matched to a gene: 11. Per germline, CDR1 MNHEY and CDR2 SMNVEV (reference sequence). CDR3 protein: CASSGRAGDSPYEQYF. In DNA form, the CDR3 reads TGTGCCAGCAGTGGGAGAGCGGGAGACAGCCCCTACGAGCAGTACTTC.

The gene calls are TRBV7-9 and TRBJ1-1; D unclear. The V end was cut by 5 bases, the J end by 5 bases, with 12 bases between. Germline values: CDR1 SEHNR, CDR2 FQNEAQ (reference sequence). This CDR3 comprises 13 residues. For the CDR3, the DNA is TGTGCCAGCAGCCCGGGTTTGGGTACTGAAGCTTTCTTT. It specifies CASSPGLGTEAFF. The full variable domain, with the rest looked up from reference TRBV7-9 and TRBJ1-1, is DTGVSQNPRHKITKRGQNVTFRCDPISEHNRLYWYRQTLGQGPEFLTYFQNEAQLEKSRLLSDRFSAERPKGSFSTLEIQRTEQGDSAMYLCASSPGLGTEAFFGQGTRLTVV.

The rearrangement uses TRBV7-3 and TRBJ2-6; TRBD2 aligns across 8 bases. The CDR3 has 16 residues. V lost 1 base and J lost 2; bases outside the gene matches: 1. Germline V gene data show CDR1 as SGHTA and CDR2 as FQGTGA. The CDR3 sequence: CASSLSGGPGANVLTF. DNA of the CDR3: TGTGCCAGCAGCTTAAGCGGGGGGCCTGGGGCCAACGTCCTGACTTTC.

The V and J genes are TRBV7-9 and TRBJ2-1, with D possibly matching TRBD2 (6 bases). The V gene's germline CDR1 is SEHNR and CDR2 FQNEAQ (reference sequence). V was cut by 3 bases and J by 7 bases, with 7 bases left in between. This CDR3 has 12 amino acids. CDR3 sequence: CASSLTSNEQFF. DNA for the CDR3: TGTGCCAGCAGCTTGACTAGTAATGAGCAGTTCTTC.

The CDR3 here is CASSNSDSTNTGELFF. CDR3 nucleotides: TGTGCCAGCAGCAACTCGGACAGCACGAACACCGGGGAGCTGTTTTTT. The chain recombines TRBV3-1 (or the pseudogene TRBV3-2) with TRBJ2-2, with D possibly matching TRBD1 (6 bases). Germline CDR1 LGHDT, CDR2 YNNKEL (reference sequence). The CDR3 loop spans 16 amino acids. V lost 5 bases to trimming and J lost 0 bases, with 13 bases between them.

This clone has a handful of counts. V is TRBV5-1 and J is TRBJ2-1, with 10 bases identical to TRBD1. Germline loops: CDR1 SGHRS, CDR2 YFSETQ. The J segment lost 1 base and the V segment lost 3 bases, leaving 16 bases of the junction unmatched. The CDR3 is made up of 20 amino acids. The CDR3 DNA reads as TGCGCCAGCAGCTCGAGGGCCGGGACAGGGGTCTTCGGATCCTACAATGAGCAGTTCTTC. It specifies CASSSRAGTGVFGSYNEQFF.

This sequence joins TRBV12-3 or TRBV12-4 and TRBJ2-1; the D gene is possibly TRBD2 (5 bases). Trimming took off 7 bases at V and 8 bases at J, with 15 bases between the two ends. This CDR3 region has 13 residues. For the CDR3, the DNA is TGTGCCAGCACAGTTAGGGAGTGGGATGAGCAGTTCTTC. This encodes CASTVREWDEQFF.

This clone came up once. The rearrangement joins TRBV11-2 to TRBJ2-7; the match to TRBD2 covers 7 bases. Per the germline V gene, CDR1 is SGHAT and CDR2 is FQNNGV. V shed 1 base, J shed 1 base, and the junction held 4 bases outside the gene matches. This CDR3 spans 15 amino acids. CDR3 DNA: TGTGCCAGCAGCTTAGTGTCTAGCGGTTCCTACGAGCAGTACTTC. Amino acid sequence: CASSLVSSGSYEQYF.

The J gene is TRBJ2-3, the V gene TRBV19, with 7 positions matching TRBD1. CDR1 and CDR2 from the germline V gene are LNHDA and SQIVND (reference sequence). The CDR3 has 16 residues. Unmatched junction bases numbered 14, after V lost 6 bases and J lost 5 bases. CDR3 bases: TGTGCCAGTAGCGCCACTGACAGGGAAATAAGAGATACGCAGTATTTT. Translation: CASSATDREIRDTQYF.

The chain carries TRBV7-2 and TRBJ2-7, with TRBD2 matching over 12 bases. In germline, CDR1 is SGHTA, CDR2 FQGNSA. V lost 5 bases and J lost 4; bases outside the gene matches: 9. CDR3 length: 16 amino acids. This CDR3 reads CASSPRTSGTQYEQYF. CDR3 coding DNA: TGTGCCAGCAGCCCACGGACTAGCGGGACCCAATACGAGCAGTACTTC.

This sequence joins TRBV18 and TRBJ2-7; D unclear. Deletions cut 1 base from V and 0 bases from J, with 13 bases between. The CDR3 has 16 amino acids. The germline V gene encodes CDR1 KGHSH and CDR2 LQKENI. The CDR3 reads CASSPQRLSNSYEQYF. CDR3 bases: TGTGCCAGCTCACCACAGCGTTTGTCCAACTCCTACGAGCAGTACTTC. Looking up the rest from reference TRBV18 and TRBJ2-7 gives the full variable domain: NAGVMQNPRHLVRRRGQEARLRCSPMKGHSHVYWYRQLPEEGLKFMVYLQKENIIDESGMPKERFSAEFPKEGPSILRIQQVVRGDSAAYFCASSPQRLSNSYEQYFGPGTRLTVT.

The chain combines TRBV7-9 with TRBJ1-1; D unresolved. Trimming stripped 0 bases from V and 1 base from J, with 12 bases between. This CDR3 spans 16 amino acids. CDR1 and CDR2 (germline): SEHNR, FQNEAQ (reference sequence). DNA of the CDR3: TGTGCCAGCAGCTTAGCGCGGAATTTGGGGAACACTGAAGCTTTCTTT. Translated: CASSLARNLGNTEAFF.